Included here is one T cell receptor beta chain sequence, with context. Its antigen is still unknown. Germline V gene lookup returns CDR1 SGHRS and CDR2 YFSETQ. The CDR3 covers 16 residues. V lost 0 bases and J 3 bases, leaving 14 bases between the germline ends. Only in-frame clones appear in the TCRdb table, and some are missing; sequencing was by immunoSEQ multiplex PCR. Here the sample spans roughly 2.2 million clones, approximately 95% being singletons. The donors, healthy adults who were HIV-negative, had experienced no recent acute infections or vaccinations. The data derive from a study of shared clonotypes between healthy human individuals. Study at large: A donor's plate count was three for CD4 naive and three for CD4 memory; CD8 naive had two and CD8 memory one. Study-level points and caveats: The sharing of approximately 5.1% of naive CD4 clonotypes was seen across a handful of donors.

This sequence was found in a man aged 18 to 30 in good health. Some clones in this sample may be carry-over from other donors' samples. The V and J genes are TRBV5-1 and TRBJ2-3; no reliable D call. The specimen sequenced was naive CD4+ T cells from PBMCs. Subset here: CD45RA+ positively selected. The CDR3 here is CASSLVGWGKTDTQYF. The CDR3 nucleotides are TGCGCCAGCAGCTTGGTGGGTTGGGGAAAGACAGATACGCAGTATTTT.